The 23 T cell receptor beta chains reported below all come from one sample, sequenced in a study of blood T cell repertoires in COVID-19. Only in-frame clones appear in the TCRdb table, and some are missing; sequencing was by immunoSEQ multiplex PCR. The sample yields 350,000 to 450,000 clones, around 91% seen once. What was sequenced was peripheral blood. These receptors were taken from a woman aged 40 to 50 with COVID-19, enrolled during active disease.

This chain uses TRBV19 with TRBJ2-3; 7 positions match TRBD2. This CDR3 has 13 amino acids. CDR1 LNHDA and CDR2 SQIVND come from the germline V gene (reference sequence). With 8 bases clipped from V and 6 bases from J, the junction kept 8 bases outside the gene matches. The CDR3 is CASANSRGDTQYF. The CDR3 DNA follows: TGTGCCAGTGCCAATTCGCGGGGGGATACGCAGTATTTT.

The V gene is TRBV7-9, the J gene TRBJ2-3; D is perhaps TRBD1 (5 bases). V was cut by 4 bases and J by 3 bases, with 11 bases left in between. In germline, CDR1 is SEHNR, CDR2 FQNEAQ (reference sequence). There are 14 residues in the CDR3. The DNA for the CDR3 is TGTGCCAGCAGCTCCACCAGGGTTACAGATACGCAGTATTTT. It codes for CASSSTRVTDTQYF.

The J gene is TRBJ2-7, the V gene TRBV11-2; weak D call: TRBD2 (7 bases). Germline V gene data show CDR1 as SGHAT and CDR2 as FQNNGV. The CDR3 has 17 residues. The V gene lost 1 base and the J gene lost 0 bases, with 16 bases spanning the gap. The CDR3 is CASSLGGTGGVSYEQYF. As DNA, the CDR3 is TGTGCCAGCAGCTTAGGGGGAACGGGGGGCGTCTCCTACGAGCAGTACTTC.

In this sample, this clone turned up many times. DNA of the CDR3: TGTGCCAGCAGCTCGACAGGGGGCGCGGGCGGCTACACCTTC. Translation gives CASSSTGGAGGYTF. The rearrangement joins TRBV11-2 to TRBJ1-2; TRBD1 aligns across 10 bases. The CDR3 length is 14 residues. Germline V gene sequence: CDR1 SGHAT, CDR2 FQNNGV. With 4 bases clipped from V and 8 bases from J, the junction kept 7 bases outside the gene matches.

This clone occurred once. The chain employs TRBV5-1 and TRBJ2-1, with TRBD2 matching 8 bases. CDR1 SGHRS and CDR2 YFSETQ come from the germline V gene. V was pared by 1 base and J by 8 bases, with 8 bases of the junction left unmatched. CDR3 length equals 15 residues. The CDR3 DNA reads as TGCGCCAGCAGCTTGAGCGGGAGTCTGGCCTATGAGCAGTTCTTC. Translation: CASSLSGSLAYEQFF.

The rearrangement uses TRBV28 and TRBJ1-4; perhaps TRBD1 as D (5 bases). The CDR3 spans 16 residues. CDR1 is MDHEN and CDR2 is SYDVKM in the germline V gene. V dropped 6 bases and J dropped 5 bases, with 19 bases sitting between them. The CDR3 region is CASSRAERQQNEKLFF. For the CDR3, the DNA is TGTGCCAGCAGCCGCGCGGAGAGACAGCAAAATGAAAAACTGTTTTTT.

The J gene is TRBJ2-7, the V gene TRBV7-2; the match to TRBD1 covers 7 bases. The CDR3 has 16 residues. Germline values: CDR1 SGHTA, CDR2 FQGNSA. V shed 5 bases, J shed 7 bases, and the junction held 17 bases outside the gene matches. The CDR3 nucleotides read TGTGCCAGCAGCCCCTACTGGGACAGCGCTCTGGGGGAGCAGTACTTC. This encodes CASSPYWDSALGEQYF.

The chain couples TRBV6-5 to TRBJ1-2, with D hard to call. Trimming took 7 bases from V and 3 from J, leaving 12 bases between them. The CDR3 is made up of 13 amino acids. Germline assignment: CDR1 MNHEY and CDR2 SVGAGI. The CDR3 DNA follows: TGTGCCAGCAAACCAAGCCGGTACTATGGCTACACCTTC. Its protein is CASKPSRYYGYTF.

The gene calls are TRBV7-2 and TRBJ1-4, with a weak D call TRBD1 (6 bases). Germline CDR1 is SGHTA and CDR2 is FQGNSA. The CDR3 totals 16 residues. V gave up 7 bases and J gave up 10 bases, with 25 bases separating them. The CDR3 coding sequence is TGTGCCAGCACCCGAACAGGGTTTGAGGGAATGGGAAAACTGTTTTTT. Amino acids: CASTRTGFEGMGKLFF.

The V gene is TRBV27, the J gene TRBJ1-1, with D unresolved. Germline CDR1 and CDR2: MNHEY and SMNVEV (reference sequence). V was trimmed by 6 bases and J by 7 bases, leaving 12 bases between them. The CDR3 has 12 residues. DNA for the CDR3: TGTGCCAGCAGCCCCCGCGGTGATGAAGCTTTCTTT. Translating gives CASSPRGDEAFF.

CDR3 sequence reads: CAKKSGGTYNEQFF. Written as DNA, the CDR3 is TGCGCCAAGAAGAGCGGGGGGACCTACAATGAGCAGTTCTTC. This chain joins TRBV5-1 and TRBJ2-1; 9 bases are shared with TRBD2. Germline CDR1 reads SGHRS; CDR2 reads YFSETQ. J gave up 2 bases and V 9 bases, and 6 bases lay outside the gene matches. The CDR3 covers 14 residues.

The chain links TRBV30 to TRBJ2-7, with D maybe TRBD2 (5 bases). CDR3 length: 12 residues. Trimming cost V 7 bases and J 2 bases, with 12 bases left between them. Germline V gene lookup returns CDR1 GTSNPN and CDR2 SVGIG (reference sequence). Here the CDR3 reads CASRDSTYEQYF. DNA of the CDR3: TGTGCCTCCCGGGATTCCACCTACGAGCAGTACTTC.

Concerning this clone itself: One junction end does not reproduce the germline sequence, and a read error may be involved. The J gene is TRBJ1-5, the V gene TRBV5-1, with D possibly matching TRBD1 (5 bases). Per germline, CDR1 SGHRS and CDR2 YFSETQ. CDR3 length equals 15 residues. As DNA, the CDR3 is TGCGCCAGCACCTTGGGACCCGGGGGCAATCAGCCCCAGCATTTT. Amino acid sequence: CASTLGPGGNQPQHF.

The rearrangement uses TRBV19 and TRBJ1-4, with a tentative D call TRBD1 (6 bases). Germline loops: CDR1 LNHDA, CDR2 SQIVND (reference sequence). This CDR3 is 16 amino acids long. Deletions cut 5 bases from V and 5 bases from J, with 18 bases between. The CDR3 here is CASSGALTGRNEKLFF. The CDR3 coding sequence is TGTGCCAGTAGTGGCGCCTTGACAGGAAGGAATGAAAAACTGTTTTTT.

The gene calls are TRBV5-3 and TRBJ2-3, with D unclear. TRBV5-3 is classed as an ORF, of uncertain function. CDR3 length equals 13 residues. The ends were cut back, 3 bases at V and 4 bases at J, with 9 bases in the middle. In DNA, the CDR3 is TGTGCCAGAAGCTCCCTGGGCGCAGATACGCAGTATTTT. Amino acids: CARSSLGADTQYF.

The chain uses TRBV30 and TRBJ1-1, with TRBD1 matching 7 bases. The CDR3 totals 16 residues. Germline loops: CDR1 GTSNPN, CDR2 SVGIG (reference sequence). Trimming cost V 5 bases and J 0 bases; bases outside gene matches: 12. The CDR3 here is CAWGRQGRTVNTEAFF. CDR3 nucleotide sequence: TGTGCCTGGGGTCGACAGGGAAGGACGGTGAACACTGAAGCTTTCTTT.

The V call is TRBV19, the J call TRBJ1-2, with unresolved D. The germline V gene has CDR1 LNHDA and CDR2 SQIVND (reference sequence). Trimming removed 3 bases at V and 4 bases at J, with 12 bases between. CDR3 length equals 14 residues. CDR3 region: CASSITLLAYGYTF. DNA for the CDR3: TGTGCCAGTAGTATTACCTTACTTGCCTATGGCTACACCTTC.

The CDR3 nucleotides are TGCGCCAGCAGCAAGGGACTAGCGGGAGGGACACAAGAGACCCAGTACTTC. It codes for CASSKGLAGGTQETQYF. This rearrangement joins TRBV5-1 to TRBJ2-5, with 16 nucleotides matching TRBD2. V dropped 4 bases and J dropped 2; count of bases not matched to a gene: 5. Germline V gene lookup returns CDR1 SGHRS and CDR2 YFSETQ. This CDR3 has 17 residues.

The chain is built from TRBV2 and TRBJ1-4; D is unclear. Germline V gene data show CDR1 as SNHLY and CDR2 as FYNNEI. CDR3 length equals 12 residues. Trimming removed 5 bases from V and 8 bases from J, with 9 bases in between. Written as DNA, the CDR3 is TGTGCCAGCAGTATTCGAGGGGAAAAACTGTTTTTT. This sequence encodes CASSIRGEKLFF.

The chain is built from TRBV29-1 and TRBJ2-7, with 10 bases fitting TRBD2. The CDR3 is 16 amino acids. CDR1 and CDR2 from the germline V gene are SQVTM and ANQGSEA. Unmatched junction bases numbered 11, after V lost 6 bases and J lost 0 bases. The CDR3 protein is CSVRLLAGPSSYEQYF. CDR3 nucleotide sequence: TGCAGCGTCAGATTACTAGCGGGACCTAGCTCCTACGAGCAGTACTTC.

The gene calls are TRBV6-2 or TRBV6-3 and TRBJ2-7, with D perhaps TRBD2 (6 bases). The CDR3 sequence is 16 residues long. Trimming stripped 5 bases from V and 0 bases from J, with 17 bases between. Looked up from germline, CDR1 is MNHEY and CDR2 is SVGEGT. In DNA, the CDR3 is TGTGCCAGCAGTAGAACCGGGGGACGGAGCTCCTACGAGCAGTACTTC. Translated: CASSRTGGRSSYEQYF.

This chain joins TRBV30 and TRBJ2-2, with 11 bases fitting TRBD2. J was trimmed by 1 base and V by 5 bases; bases with no gene match: 9. The length of the CDR3 is 17 residues. The V gene's germline CDR1 is GTSNPN and CDR2 SVGIG (reference sequence). The CDR3 sequence: CAWLPGTSGLNTGELFF. For the CDR3, the DNA is TGTGCCTGGCTCCCCGGGACTAGCGGATTGAACACCGGGGAGCTGTTTTTT.

The chain joins TRBV5-8 to TRBJ1-2; 8 positions match TRBD1. Germline assignment: CDR1 SGHTS and CDR2 YDEGEE. This CDR3 contains 14 residues. V was clipped by 7 bases and J by 6 bases; unmatched bases: 11. In nucleotides, the CDR3 is TGTGCCAGCCTCATACGGACAGGGAGAAATGGCTACACCTTC. Translating gives CASLIRTGRNGYTF.